This is a list of T cell receptor beta chains from one sample in a study of OX40 agonist ivuxolimab in advanced cancers. Data came from immunoSEQ multiplex PCR; TCRdb stores just in-frame clones and leaves some out. Of 50,000 to 70,000 clones listed, around 81% are singletons. The sample was CD4+ or CD8+ T cells sorted from blood, taken in a trial of the OX40 agonist ivuxolimab. These receptors originate from an adult with an advanced solid tumor such as melanoma, head and neck, liver or kidney cancer. Each CDR3 is given with its conserved first and last residue. A D gene is named only where the DNA matches it firmly. The listing skips clone size in some rows; elsewhere it reads once, few, many or a size class.

D gene	V gene	clone size	J gene	CDR3 protein	CDR3 DNA
TRBD2	TRBV19	NA	TRBJ2-2	CASRTSGAGTGELFF	TGTGCCAGCAGGACTAGCGGGGCGGGGACCGGGGAGCTGTTTTTT
NA	TRBV10-1	NA	TRBJ2-7	CASSDGRGAEQYF	TGCGCCAGCAGTGACGGCAGGGGAGCCGAGCAGTACTTC
NA	TRBV5-5	NA	TRBJ2-5	CASSFAGMETQYF	TGTGCCAGCAGCTTTGCGGGGATGGAGACCCAGTACTTC
TRBD1	TRBV11-3	NA	TRBJ2-7	CASSRRTGTGGSYEQYF	TGTGCCAGCAGCCGACGCACCGGGACAGGGGGATCCTACGAGCAGTACTTC
NA	TRBV6-5	NA	TRBJ2-2	CASSRGLVNTGELFF	TGTGCCAGCAGTAGGGGACTTGTCAACACCGGGGAGCTGTTTTTT
NA	TRBV5-1	NA	TRBJ2-5	CASSDNLETQYF	TGCGCCAGCAGCGATAACTTGGAGACCCAGTACTTC
NA	TRBV9	once	TRBJ2-3	CASSVATDTQYF	TGTGCCAGCAGCGTAGCAACAGATACGCAGTATTTT
NA	TRBV7-2	NA	TRBJ1-1	CASSRGRLNTEAFF	TGTGCCAGCAGCCGAGGACGGTTGAACACTGAAGCTTTCTTT
TRBD2	TRBV19	once	TRBJ2-5	CASSIGVWGLAGGLGETQYF	TGTGCCAGTAGTATAGGAGTTTGGGGACTAGCGGGAGGGCTGGGTGAGACCCAGTACTTC
TRBD2	TRBV7-2	once	TRBJ2-7	CASSLEGASGTYEQYF	TGTGCCAGCAGCTTAGAGGGGGCTAGCGGGACCTACGAGCAGTACTTC
TRBD2	TRBV4-3	few	TRBJ2-3	CASSQDAGGSDTQYF	TGCGCCAGCAGCCAAGATGCGGGGGGTTCAGATACGCAGTATTTT
TRBD1	TRBV19	NA	TRBJ2-3	CASSIERTGGILADTQYF	TGTGCCAGTAGTATAGAACGGACAGGGGGAATATTAGCAGATACGCAGTATTTT
NA	TRBV6-5	NA	TRBJ2-5	CASSYTGRETQYF	TGTGCCAGCAGTTATACAGGGAGGGAGACCCAGTACTTC
NA	TRBV7-2	NA	TRBJ2-2	CASSSTGNTGELFF	TGTGCCAGCAGCTCGACAGGGAACACCGGGGAGCTGTTTTTT
TRBD1	TRBV2	few	TRBJ1-5	CASSETGVQPQHF	TGTGCCAGCAGTGAAACAGGGGTCCAGCCCCAGCATTTT
TRBD2	TRBV27	NA	TRBJ2-1	CASSLPQVAGSSYNEQFF	TGTGCCAGCAGTTTACCCCAGGTAGCGGGTAGCTCCTACAATGAGCAGTTCTTC
TRBD1	TRBV28	few	TRBJ1-2	CASSQLGTGGGYTF	TGTGCCAGCAGTCAGCTAGGGACAGGGGGAGGCTACACCTTC
NA	TRBV15	NA	TRBJ2-3	CATSRAGSSTDTQYF	TGTGCCACCAGCAGAGCAGGGTCTAGCACAGATACGCAGTATTTT
TRBD1	TRBV5-4	NA	TRBJ2-2	CASSWGQGDTGELFF	TGTGCCAGCAGCTGGGGACAGGGCGACACCGGGGAGCTGTTTTTT
NA	TRBV11-2	NA	TRBJ2-3	CASSLDLQRDTQYF	TGTGCCAGCAGCTTGGACCTCCAGAGAGATACGCAGTATTTT
NA	TRBV11-3	NA	TRBJ2-5	CASGGRNPTGETQYF	TGTGCCAGCGGAGGGCGGAATCCGACGGGCGAGACCCAGTACTTC
NA	TRBV6-5	NA	TRBJ1-1	CASIGNTEAFF	TGTGCCAGCATTGGGAACACTGAAGCTTTCTTT
NA	TRBV5-5	NA	TRBJ2-1	CASSHPGLGHNEQFF	TGTGCCAGCAGCCACCCGGGACTGGGACACAATGAGCAGTTCTTC
NA	TRBV14	few	TRBJ2-3	CASSQILTDTQYF	TGTGCCAGCAGCCAAATCTTGACAGATACGCAGTATTTT
NA	TRBV11-2	once	TRBJ1-4	CASSLGFPHRPNEKLFF	TGTGCCAGCAGCTTAGGGTTCCCCCATAGGCCGAATGAAAAACTGTTTTTT
NA	TRBV11-3	NA	TRBJ2-2	CASSFGMGTPGELFF	TGTGCCAGCAGCTTCGGTATGGGCACTCCCGGGGAGCTGTTTTTT
TRBD1	TRBV30	NA	TRBJ2-1	CAWTTGGYEQFF	TGTGCCTGGACGACAGGGGGCTATGAGCAGTTCTTC